This T cell receptor (beta chain) was sequenced in a study of identical twins. Study-wide points: Abundant beta clonotypes from cord blood bore fewer insertions; memory repertoires lacked this pattern.

TCRdb analysed the 5' RACE reads with MiXCR anew, one entry per CDR3 protein. Here the sample spans about 900,000 distinct CDR3 sequences, around 12% being singletons. Every donor was a healthy Caucasian. This clonotype was counted ten times or more. Its specificity is unknown. The CDR3 totals 14 residues. V lost 5 bases and J lost 4, with 14 bases in between. Germline-derived CDR1 and CDR2 are SNHLY and FYNNEI. These data were also reused for a study on yellow fever vaccine responses in identical twins.

The sequencing sample was made of PBMCs. V gene TRBV2 combines with J gene TRBJ1-1; D perhaps matches TRBD1 (5 bases). This sequence originates from a woman under 30 in good health. Here the CDR3 DNA reads TGTGCCAGCAGTACGGGACGCATAGGCACTGAAGCTTTCTTT. Translating it yields CASSTGRIGTEAFF. Full variable domain (remainder filled in from reference TRBV2 and TRBJ1-1): EPEVTQTPSHQVTQMGQEVILRCVPISNHLYFYWYRQILGQKVEFLVSFYNNEISEKSEIFDDQFSVERPDGSNFTLKIRSTKLEDSAMYFCASSTGRIGTEAFFGQGTRLTVV.